This T cell receptor beta chain was sequenced during a study of T cells in Graves' hyperthyroidism and ophthalmopathy. In the study overall: It was at initial diagnosis, before any treatment, that peripheral blood was collected.

V was cut by 3 bases and J by 4 bases, with 9 bases left in between. The CDR3 is 13 amino acids. The germline gives CDR1 LNHDA, CDR2 SQIVND (reference sequence). Regions amplified from RNA transcripts were the TCR beta CDR3 regions. The HTBI primer set was used in a first-round RT-PCR of the TCR CDR3. TCRdb itself ran the multiplex PCR reads through MiXCR, one entry per CDR3 protein. The profile shows approximately 380,000 distinct CDR3 sequences, 11% to 15% of them singletons. This clonotype has more than one count but fewer than ten. The sample comprised blood. V gene TRBV19 combines with J gene TRBJ1-1; the D is unclear. The sequence derives from a man aged 50 to 60 with Graves' ophthalmopathy. CDR3 region: CASSIFEGTEAFF. The CDR3 DNA reads as TGTGCCAGTAGTATCTTCGAGGGCACTGAAGCTTTCTTT.